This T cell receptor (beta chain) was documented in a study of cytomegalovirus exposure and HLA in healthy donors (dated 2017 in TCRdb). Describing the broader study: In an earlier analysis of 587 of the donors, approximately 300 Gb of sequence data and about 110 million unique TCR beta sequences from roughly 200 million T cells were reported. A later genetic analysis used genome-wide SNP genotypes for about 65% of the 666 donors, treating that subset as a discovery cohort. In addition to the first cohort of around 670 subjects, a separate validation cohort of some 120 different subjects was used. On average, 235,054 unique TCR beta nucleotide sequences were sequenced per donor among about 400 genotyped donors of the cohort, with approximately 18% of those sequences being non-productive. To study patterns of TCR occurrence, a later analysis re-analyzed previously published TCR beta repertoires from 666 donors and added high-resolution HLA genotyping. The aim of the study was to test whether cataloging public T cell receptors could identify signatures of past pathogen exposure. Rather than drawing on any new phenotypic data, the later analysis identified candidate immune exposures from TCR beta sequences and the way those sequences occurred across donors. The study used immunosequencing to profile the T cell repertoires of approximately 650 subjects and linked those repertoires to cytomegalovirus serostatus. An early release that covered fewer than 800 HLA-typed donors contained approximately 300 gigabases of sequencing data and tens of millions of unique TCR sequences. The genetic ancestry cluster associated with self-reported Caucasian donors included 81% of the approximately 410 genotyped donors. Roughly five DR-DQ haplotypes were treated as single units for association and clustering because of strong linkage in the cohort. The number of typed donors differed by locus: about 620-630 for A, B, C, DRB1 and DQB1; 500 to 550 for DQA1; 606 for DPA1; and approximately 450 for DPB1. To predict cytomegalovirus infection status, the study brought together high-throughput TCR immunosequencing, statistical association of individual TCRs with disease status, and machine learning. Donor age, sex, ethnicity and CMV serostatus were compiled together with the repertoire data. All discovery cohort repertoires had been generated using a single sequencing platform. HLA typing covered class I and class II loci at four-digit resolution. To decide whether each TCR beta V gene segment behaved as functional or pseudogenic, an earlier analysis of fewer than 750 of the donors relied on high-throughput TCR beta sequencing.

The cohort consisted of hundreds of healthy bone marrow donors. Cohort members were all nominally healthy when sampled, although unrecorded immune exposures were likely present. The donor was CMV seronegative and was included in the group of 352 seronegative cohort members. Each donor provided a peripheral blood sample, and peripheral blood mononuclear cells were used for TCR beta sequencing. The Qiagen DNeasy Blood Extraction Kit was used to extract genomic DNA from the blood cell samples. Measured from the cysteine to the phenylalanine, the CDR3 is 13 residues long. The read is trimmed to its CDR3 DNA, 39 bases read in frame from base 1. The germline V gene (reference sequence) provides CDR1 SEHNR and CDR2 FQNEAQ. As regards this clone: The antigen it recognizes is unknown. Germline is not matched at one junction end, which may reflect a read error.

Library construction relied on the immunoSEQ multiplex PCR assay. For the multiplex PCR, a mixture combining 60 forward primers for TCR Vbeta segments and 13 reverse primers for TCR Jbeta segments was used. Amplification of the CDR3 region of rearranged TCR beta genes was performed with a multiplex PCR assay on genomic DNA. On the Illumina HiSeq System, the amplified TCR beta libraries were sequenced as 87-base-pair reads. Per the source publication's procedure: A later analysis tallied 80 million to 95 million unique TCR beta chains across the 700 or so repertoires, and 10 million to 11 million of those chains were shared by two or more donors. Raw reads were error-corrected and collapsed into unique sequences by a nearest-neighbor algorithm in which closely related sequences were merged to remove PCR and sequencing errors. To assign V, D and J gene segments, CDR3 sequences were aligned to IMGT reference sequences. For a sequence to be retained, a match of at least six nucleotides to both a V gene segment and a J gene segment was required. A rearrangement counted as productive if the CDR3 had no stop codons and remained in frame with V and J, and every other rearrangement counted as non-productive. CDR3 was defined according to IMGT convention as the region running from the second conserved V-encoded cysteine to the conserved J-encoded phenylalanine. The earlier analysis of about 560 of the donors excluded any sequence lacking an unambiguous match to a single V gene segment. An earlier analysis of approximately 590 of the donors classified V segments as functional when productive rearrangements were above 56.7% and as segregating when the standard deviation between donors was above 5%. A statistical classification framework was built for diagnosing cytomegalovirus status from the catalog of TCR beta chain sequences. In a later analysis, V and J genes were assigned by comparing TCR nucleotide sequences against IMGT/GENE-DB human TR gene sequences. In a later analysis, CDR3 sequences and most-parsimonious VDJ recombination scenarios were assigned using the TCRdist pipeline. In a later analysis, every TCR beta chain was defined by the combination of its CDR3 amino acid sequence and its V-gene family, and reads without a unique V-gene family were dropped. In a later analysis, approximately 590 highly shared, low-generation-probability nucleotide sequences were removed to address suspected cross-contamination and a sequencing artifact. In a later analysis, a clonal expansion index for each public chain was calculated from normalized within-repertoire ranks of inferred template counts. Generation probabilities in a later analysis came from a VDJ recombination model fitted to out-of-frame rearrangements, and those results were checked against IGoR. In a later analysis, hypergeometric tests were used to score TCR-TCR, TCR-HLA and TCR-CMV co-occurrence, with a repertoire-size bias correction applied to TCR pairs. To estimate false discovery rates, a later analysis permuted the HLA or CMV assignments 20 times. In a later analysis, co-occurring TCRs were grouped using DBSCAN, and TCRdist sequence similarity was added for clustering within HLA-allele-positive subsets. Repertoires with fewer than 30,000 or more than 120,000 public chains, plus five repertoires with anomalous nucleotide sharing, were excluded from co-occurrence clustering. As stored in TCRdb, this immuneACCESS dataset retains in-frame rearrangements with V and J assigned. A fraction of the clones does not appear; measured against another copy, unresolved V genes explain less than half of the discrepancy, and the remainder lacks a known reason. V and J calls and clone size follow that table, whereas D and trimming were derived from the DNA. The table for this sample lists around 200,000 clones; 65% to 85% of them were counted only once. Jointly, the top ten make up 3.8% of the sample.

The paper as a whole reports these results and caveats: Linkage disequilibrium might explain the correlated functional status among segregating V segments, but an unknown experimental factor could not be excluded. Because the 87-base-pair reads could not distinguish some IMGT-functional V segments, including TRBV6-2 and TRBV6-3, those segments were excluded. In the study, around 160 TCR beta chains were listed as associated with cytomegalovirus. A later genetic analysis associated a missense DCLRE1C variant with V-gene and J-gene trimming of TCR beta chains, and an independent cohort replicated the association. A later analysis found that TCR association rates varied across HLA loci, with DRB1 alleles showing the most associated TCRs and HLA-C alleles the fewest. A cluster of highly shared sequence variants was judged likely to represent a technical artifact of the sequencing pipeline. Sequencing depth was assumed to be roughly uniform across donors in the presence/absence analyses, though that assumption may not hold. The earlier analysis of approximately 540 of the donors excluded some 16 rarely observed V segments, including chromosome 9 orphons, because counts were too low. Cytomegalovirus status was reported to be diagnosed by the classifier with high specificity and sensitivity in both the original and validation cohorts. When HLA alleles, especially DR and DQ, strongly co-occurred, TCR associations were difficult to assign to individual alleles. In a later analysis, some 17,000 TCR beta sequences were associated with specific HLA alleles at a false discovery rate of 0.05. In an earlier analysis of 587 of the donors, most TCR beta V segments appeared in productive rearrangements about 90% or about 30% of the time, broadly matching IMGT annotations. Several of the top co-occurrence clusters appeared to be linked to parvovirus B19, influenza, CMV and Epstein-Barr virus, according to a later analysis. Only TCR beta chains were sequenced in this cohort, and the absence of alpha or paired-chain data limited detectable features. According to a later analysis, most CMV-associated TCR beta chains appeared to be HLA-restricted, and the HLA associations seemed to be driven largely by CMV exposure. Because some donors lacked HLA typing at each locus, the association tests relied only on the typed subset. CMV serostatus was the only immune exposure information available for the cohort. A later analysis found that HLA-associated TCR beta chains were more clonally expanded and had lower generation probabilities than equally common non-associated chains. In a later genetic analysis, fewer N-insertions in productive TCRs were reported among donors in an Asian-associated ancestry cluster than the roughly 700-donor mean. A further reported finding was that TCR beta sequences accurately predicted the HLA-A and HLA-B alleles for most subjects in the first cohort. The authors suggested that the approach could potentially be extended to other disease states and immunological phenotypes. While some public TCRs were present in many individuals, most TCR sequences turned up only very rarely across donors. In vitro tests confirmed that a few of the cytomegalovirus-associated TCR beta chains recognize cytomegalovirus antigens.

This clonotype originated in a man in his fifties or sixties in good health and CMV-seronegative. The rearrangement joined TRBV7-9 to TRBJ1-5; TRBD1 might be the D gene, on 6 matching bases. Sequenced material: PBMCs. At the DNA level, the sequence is TGTTCCAGCAGCTTAGGTGGACAGCAGCCCCAGCATTTT. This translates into CSSSLGGQQPQHF.